The entry below describes one T cell receptor beta chain. Antigen specificity is unknown. Germline assignment: CDR1 MDHEN and CDR2 SYDVKM. CDR3 length: 13 amino acids. Between the trimmed V and J ends, which lost 5 bases and 7 bases, there was a span of 15 bases. The sample originates from a study of glioma-infiltrating T cells after dendritic cell vaccination. The wider study: Dendritic cell vaccine was injected intradermally three times, biweekly. Whole-study findings and limits: Only a small number of patients had complete blood and tumor samples. Patients with more pretreatment TILs had longer time to progression and survival. Survival was not directly related to TCR clonality in these patients.

Clones were sequenced by immunoSEQ multiplex PCR, and TCRdb holds only the in-frame ones, with some missing. This table has roughly 100,000 clones, approximately 87% appearing once. V usage is TRBV28 and J usage is TRBJ2-7; a possible D gene is TRBD1 (5 bases). The sequence derives from a human donor with glioblastoma. Sample: blood, taken before dendritic cell vaccination. The CDR3 DNA reads as TGTGCCAGCAGTGGTGGGGCGCGTCCGGAGCAGTACTTC. Amino acids: CASSGGARPEQYF. The full variable domain, rest sourced from reference TRBV28 and TRBJ2-7, is DVKVTQSSRYLVKRTGEKVFLECVQDMDHENMFWYRQDPGLGLRLIYFSYDVKMKEKGDIPEGYSVSREKKERFSLILESASTNQTSMYLCASSGGARPEQYFGPGTRLTVT.